This T cell receptor (beta chain) was recorded in a study of post-analysis software for immune sequencing data. At the level of the study: Progressive-relapsing, secondary progressive and relapsing-remitting multiple sclerosis were among the disease courses included. General study findings and limits: Five TRBV segments occurring more often in patients than controls included TRBV5-6, TRBV5-1 and TRBV20-1. Compared with controls, patients showed significantly lower normalized Chao1 diversity.

V gave up 2 bases and J gave up 6 bases, with 12 bases separating them. The V gene's germline CDR1 is SEHNR and CDR2 FQNEAQ (reference sequence). The CDR3 loop spans 14 amino acids. As to this clonotype: Its antigen is still unknown.

Each TCR beta cDNA library carried unique molecular identifiers. The authors obtained roughly 0.5 million cDNA molecules from approximately 1 to 10 million T cells. A single record per CDR3 protein comes from TCRdb applying MiXCR to the PCR reads. The profile shows almost 700,000 distinct CDR3 sequences, over 45% of them singletons. This chain connects TRBV7-9 to TRBJ2-3; D may be TRBD1 (5 bases). The sequence was obtained from a girl between 2 and 10 years old with multiple sclerosis. Source material: blood. CDR3 sequence (DNA): TGTGCCAGCAGCTTACCCCAGGGTCTCGATACGCAGTATTTT. Encoded protein: CASSLPQGLDTQYF.